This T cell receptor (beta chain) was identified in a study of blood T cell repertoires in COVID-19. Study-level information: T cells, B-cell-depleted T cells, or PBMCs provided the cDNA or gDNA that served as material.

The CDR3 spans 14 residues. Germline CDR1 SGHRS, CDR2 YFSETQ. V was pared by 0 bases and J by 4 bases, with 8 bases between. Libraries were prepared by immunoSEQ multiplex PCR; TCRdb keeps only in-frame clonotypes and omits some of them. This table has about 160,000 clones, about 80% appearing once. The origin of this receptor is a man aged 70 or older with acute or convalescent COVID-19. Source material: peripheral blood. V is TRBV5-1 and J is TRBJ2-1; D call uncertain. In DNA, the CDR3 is TGCGCCAGCAGCTTGGCCTACGCATACAATGAGCAGTTCTTC. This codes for CASSLAYAYNEQFF.